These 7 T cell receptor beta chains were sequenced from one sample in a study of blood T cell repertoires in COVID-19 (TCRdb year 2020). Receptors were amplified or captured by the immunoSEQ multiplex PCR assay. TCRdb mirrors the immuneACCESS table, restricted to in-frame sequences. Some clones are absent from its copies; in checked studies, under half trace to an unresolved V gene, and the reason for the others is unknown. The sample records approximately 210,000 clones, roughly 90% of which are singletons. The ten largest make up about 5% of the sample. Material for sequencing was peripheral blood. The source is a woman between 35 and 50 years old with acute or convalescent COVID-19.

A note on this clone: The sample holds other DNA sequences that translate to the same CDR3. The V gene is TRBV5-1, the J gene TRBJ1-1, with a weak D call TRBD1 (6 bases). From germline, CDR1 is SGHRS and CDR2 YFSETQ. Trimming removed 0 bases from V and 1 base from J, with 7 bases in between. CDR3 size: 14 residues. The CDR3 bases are TGCGCCAGCAGCTTGGCGGGACAGAACACTGAAGCTTTCTTT. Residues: CASSLAGQNTEAFF. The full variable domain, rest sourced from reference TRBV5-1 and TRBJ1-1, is KAGVTQTPRYLIKTRGQQVTLSCSPISGHRSVSWYQQTPGQGLQFLFEYFSETQRNKGNFPGRFSGRQFSNSRSEMNVSTLELGDSALYLCASSLAGQNTEAFFGQGTRLTVV.

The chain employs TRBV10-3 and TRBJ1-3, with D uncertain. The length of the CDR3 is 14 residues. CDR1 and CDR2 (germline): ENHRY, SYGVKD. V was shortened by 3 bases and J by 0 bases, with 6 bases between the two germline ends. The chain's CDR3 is CAISDRDSGNTIYF. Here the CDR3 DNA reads TGTGCCATCAGTGACCGAGACTCTGGAAACACCATATATTTT.

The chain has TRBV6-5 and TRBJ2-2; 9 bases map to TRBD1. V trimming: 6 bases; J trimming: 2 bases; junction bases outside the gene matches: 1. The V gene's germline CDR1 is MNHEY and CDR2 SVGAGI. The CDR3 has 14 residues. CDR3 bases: TGTGCCAGCAGGGGACAGGGAAACACCGGGGAGCTGTTTTTT. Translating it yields CASRGQGNTGELFF.

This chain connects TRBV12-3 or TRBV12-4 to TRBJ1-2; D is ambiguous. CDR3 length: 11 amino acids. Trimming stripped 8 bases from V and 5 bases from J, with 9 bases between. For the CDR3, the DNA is TGTGCCAGCTCTGCTGAGTATGGCTACACCTTC. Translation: CASSAEYGYTF.

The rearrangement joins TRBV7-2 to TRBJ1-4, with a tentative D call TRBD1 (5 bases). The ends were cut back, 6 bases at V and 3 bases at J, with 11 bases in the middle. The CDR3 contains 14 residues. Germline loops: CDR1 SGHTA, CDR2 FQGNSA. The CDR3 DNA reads TGTGCCAGCAGTCCCAGGGTGGCTAATGAAAAACTGTTTTTT. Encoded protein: CASSPRVANEKLFF.

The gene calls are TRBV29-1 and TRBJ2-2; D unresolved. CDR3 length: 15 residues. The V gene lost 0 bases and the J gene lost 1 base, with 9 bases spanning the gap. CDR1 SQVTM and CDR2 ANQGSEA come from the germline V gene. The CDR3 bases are TGCAGCGTTGAAGATCGGTTCGGGAACACCGGGGAGCTGTTTTTT. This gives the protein CSVEDRFGNTGELFF.

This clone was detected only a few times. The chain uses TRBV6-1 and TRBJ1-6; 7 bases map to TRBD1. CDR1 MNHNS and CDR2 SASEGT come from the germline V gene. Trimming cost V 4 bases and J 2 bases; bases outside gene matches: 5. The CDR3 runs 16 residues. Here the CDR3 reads CASSVGGWPYNSPLHF. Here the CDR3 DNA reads TGTGCCAGCAGTGTAGGGGGCTGGCCCTATAATTCACCCCTCCACTTT.